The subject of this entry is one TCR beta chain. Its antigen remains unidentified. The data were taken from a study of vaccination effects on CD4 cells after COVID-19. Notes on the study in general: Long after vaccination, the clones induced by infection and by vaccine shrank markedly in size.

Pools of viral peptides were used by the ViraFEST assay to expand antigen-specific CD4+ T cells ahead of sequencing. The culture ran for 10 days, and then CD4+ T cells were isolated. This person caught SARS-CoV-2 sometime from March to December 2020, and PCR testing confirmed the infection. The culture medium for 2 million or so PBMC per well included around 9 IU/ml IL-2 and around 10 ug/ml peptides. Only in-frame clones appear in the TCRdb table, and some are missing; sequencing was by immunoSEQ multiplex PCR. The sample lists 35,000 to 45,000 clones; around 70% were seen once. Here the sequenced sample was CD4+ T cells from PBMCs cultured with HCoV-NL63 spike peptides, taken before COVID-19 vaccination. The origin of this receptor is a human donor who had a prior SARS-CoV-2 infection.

CDR3 nucleotides: TGTGCCTCGGGAAGTGGGGGGACAGGACAAACTGGGGCCAACGTCCTGACTTTC. It is translated as CASGSGGTGQTGANVLTF. The V call is TRBV24-1, the J call TRBJ2-6; TRBD1 matches at 8 bases. J was trimmed by 2 bases and V by 12 bases; bases with no gene match: 17. CDR1 KGHDR and CDR2 SFDVKD come from the germline V gene. This CDR3 is 18 amino acids long.